This T cell receptor beta chain originates from a study of blood T cell repertoires in COVID-19 (TCRdb year 2020). Some background on the complete study: Collaborator samples came from the United States, Italy and Spain and covered acute and convalescent phases of COVID-19. Samples came from the ongoing ImmuneRACE study (first 160 participants) plus 1,254 subjects from 6 global collaborators. The prospective study material was composed of cDNA or gDNA derived from T cells, B-cell-depleted T cells, or PBMCs. The repertoires were made available in a free public database intended to serve as a resource for research on the immune response to SARS-CoV-2. Where available, HLA class I and class II types were taken from metadata supplied by the sample provider and were not determined by assay-based typing. Sample metadata almost always included a de-identified subject ID, COVID-19 status, age in years and sex. Deeply sampled blood TCRbeta repertoires from subjects exposed to, actively infected with, or recovered from COVID-19 were included in the dataset. Paper-wide results and their limitations: How much clinical and demographic metadata was included differed by source and by participant, and the metadata was provided uncurated.

Participants in the prospective study were aged roughly 18 to 100 years, lived in 24 United States geographic areas, and enrolled through a virtual design. In the prospective study, cohorts were assigned on the basis of participant-reported clinical history obtained from a screening survey and a study questionnaire. For ImmuneRACE Cohort 3, a participant was defined as recovered based on two consecutive negative NP/OP PCR tests, clearance by a healthcare professional, or resolution of symptoms. In the prospective study, mobile phlebotomists collected whole blood, serum and a nasopharyngeal or oropharyngeal swab from each participant. Additional blood draws and questionnaires over an approximately 2-month period could optionally be provided by prospective study participants. Before DNA extraction, prospective study blood samples were shipped either frozen or at room temperature. This clone was seen more than once but under ten times. The antigen it recognizes is unknown. No per-base quality is available; no much larger clone lies one base away.

TCRbeta CDR3 regions were amplified from genomic DNA using the immunoSEQ Assay, a bias-controlled multiplex PCR. The authors' analysis ran thus. Nucleated cell counts per sample were estimated from amplification of reference gene primers within the assay. To quantify the absolute abundance of each unique TCRbeta CDR3 rearrangement, sequence reads were collapsed and filtered. For each sample, productive Simpson clonality was calculated by taking the square root of Simpson's diversity index across productive rearrangements. In TCRdb, the immuneACCESS table is reduced to in-frame sequences with V and J assigned. These tables do not hold every clone; where another copy was compared, an unresolved V gene accounts for under half, and the others remain unexplained. That table is the source of V, J and clone size, and D and trimming were worked out from the DNA. The table for this sample lists under 250,000 clones; under 85% of them were counted only once. The ten largest clonotypes hold about 1.8% of the sample.

The clonotype comes from a man aged 60-69 years who had recovered from COVID-19. Sequenced: PBMCs or T cells enriched from blood (not recorded which).

The CDR3 amino acid sequence is: CASSLGGNVPDTQYF. The DNA is as follows: TGCGCCAGCAGCTTAGGGGGCAACGTCCCAGATACGCAGTATTTT. The sequence joins TRBV5-1 to TRBJ2-3; 7 central bases correspond to TRBD1. After removal of 2 bases from V and 4 bases from J, the junction retains 7 bases not matched to a gene. The CDR3 spans 15 residues, from the cysteine through the phenylalanine. Just CDR3 DNA is preserved here, 45 bases in frame from base 1. Reading the germline V gene gives CDR1 SGHRS and CDR2 YFSETQ.